A single T cell receptor (beta chain) is shown here with its context. Its target is unknown. Germline loops: CDR1 SEHNR, CDR2 FQNEAQ (reference sequence). The V end lost 5 bases, the J end lost 3 bases, and 13 bases lay between the germline ends. The CDR3 spans 15 residues. This entry belongs to a study of T-cell memory formation after mild COVID-19. Background on the study: Clustering of TCRs was largely donor specific.

TCRdb itself ran the 5' RACE reads through MiXCR, one entry per CDR3 protein. The data show about 310,000 distinct CDR3 sequences, more than 15% seen once. Overall study findings and caveats: Memory from before infection featured some responding clones, which suggests cross-reactive memory joined. Second-wave clones that peaked on day 37 lacked confirmed SARS-CoV-2 specificity.

The J gene is TRBJ1-4, the V gene TRBV7-9; tentatively, D is TRBD1 (5 bases). The specimen was PBMCs or a T cell subset sorted from them (not recorded which). The source of this sequence is a man between 18 and 29 years old who had mild COVID-19 (a few samples of this study predate the infection). Cell type and time point are not known. The CDR3 DNA is TGTGCCAGCAGCATACCAGGGACTCCTAATGAAAAACTGTTTTTT. Encoded protein: CASSIPGTPNEKLFF.